Following are 22 T cell receptor beta chains from one sample sequenced in a study of T cell repertoires in aging, cancer and after chemotherapy (dated by TCRdb to between 2018 and 2021). TCR beta rearrangements were amplified from genomic DNA isolated from peripheral blood, not from sorted cells or RNA. TCRdb records Illumina MiSeq as the sequencer. Rearranged TRB sequences spanning V, D and J segments were amplified by multiplex touch-down PCR using a mixed TRB-A/B primer pool. Through fastp at Q25 and MiXCR, TCRdb rebuilt clones from the public reads, retaining in-frame beta chains. For every CDR3 protein sequence, its rows merge into one entry that carries the most common genes and DNA. The sample includes a few thousand distinct CDR3 sequences, with about 45% observed a single time. Around 3% of the sample comes from the top ten. Sequencing was carried out using blood. The receptors stem from a human donor with a solid tumor.

This clonotype was observed a handful of times. The chain combines TRBV5-1 with TRBJ2-7, with 8 bases fitting TRBD1. The CDR3 has 12 residues. With 4 bases clipped from V and 5 bases from J, the junction kept 2 bases outside the gene matches. CDR1 is SGHRS and CDR2 is YFSETQ in the germline V gene. The CDR3 loop reads CASSKDRDEQYF. CDR3 nucleotides: TGCGCCAGCAGCAAGGACAGGGACGAGCAGTACTTC.

This clonotype was seen a handful of times. This sequence joins TRBV7-2 and TRBJ1-1, with D perhaps TRBD1 (5 bases). Trimming pared 5 bases from V and 5 bases from J, leaving 12 bases between. Germline loops: CDR1 SGHTA, CDR2 FQGNSA. This CDR3 region has 13 residues. This chain's CDR3 is CASSGGFWTEAFF. In DNA form, the CDR3 reads TGTGCCAGCAGCGGGGGGTTTTGGACTGAAGCTTTCTTT.

V gene TRBV20-1 combines with J gene TRBJ2-3; the match to TRBD1 covers 8 bases. Germline CDR1 and CDR2: DFQATT and SNEGSKA (reference sequence). J lost 0 bases, V lost 3 bases, and 5 bases had no gene match. The CDR3 is made up of 15 amino acids. As DNA, the CDR3 is TGCAGTGCTAGGGACAGGGAGAGAAGCACAGATACGCAGTATTTT. It translates to CSARDRERSTDTQYF.

This rearrangement joins TRBV20-1 to TRBJ1-4; D is unresolved. Germline assignment: CDR1 DFQATT and CDR2 SNEGSKA (reference sequence). This CDR3 contains 11 residues. V lost 5 bases to trimming and J lost 8 bases, with 9 bases between them. CDR3 DNA: TGCAGTGCTCTCGTGGGGGAAAAACTGTTTTTT. Translation gives CSALVGEKLFF.

The chain links TRBV5-5 to TRBJ2-7; 10 bases agree with TRBD1. Looked up from germline, CDR1 is SGHKS and CDR2 is YYEKEE (reference sequence). The trim removed 5 bases at V and 4 bases at J, leaving 3 bases unmatched. The CDR3 has 13 amino acids. CDR3 sequence: CASSRQGAYEQYF. CDR3 DNA: TGTGCCAGCAGTCGACAGGGGGCGTACGAGCAGTACTTC.

This clonotype came up a few times. This chain connects TRBV12-3 or TRBV12-4 to TRBJ2-7; 10 nucleotides line up with TRBD1. This CDR3 has 14 amino acids. J was trimmed by 2 bases and V by 7 bases; bases with no gene match: 5. CDR3 in DNA: TGTGCCAGCAATAGACAGGGGGCGCCCTACGAGCAGTACTTC. It yields the protein CASNRQGAPYEQYF.

The rearrangement joins TRBV7-9 to TRBJ2-2; 7 nucleotides align to TRBD2. After removal of 8 bases from V and 6 bases from J, the junction contained 12 bases not matched to a gene. This CDR3 contains 15 residues. The germline gives CDR1 SEHNR, CDR2 FQNEAQ (reference sequence). The CDR3 DNA reads as TGTGCCAGCCGCGCTCTCGCGGGAGTCTCCGGGGAGCTGTTTTTT. This gives the protein CASRALAGVSGELFF. Full variable domain (rest looked up from reference TRBV7-9 and TRBJ2-2): DTGVSQNPRHKITKRGQNVTFRCDPISEHNRLYWYRQTLGQGPEFLTYFQNEAQLEKSRLLSDRFSAERPKGSFSTLEIQRTEQGDSAMYLCASRALAGVSGELFFGEGSRLTVL.

The chain links TRBV7-9 to TRBJ1-1, with D possibly being TRBD1 (5 bases). Per the germline V gene, CDR1 is SEHNR and CDR2 is FQNEAQ (reference sequence). V lost 3 bases to trimming and J lost 5 bases, with 13 bases between them. This CDR3 has 14 residues. The CDR3 is CASSFRQGGTEAFF. CDR3 nucleotides: TGTGCCAGCAGCTTTAGGCAGGGCGGAACTGAAGCTTTCTTT.

The chain is built from TRBV12-3 or TRBV12-4 and TRBJ1-2; D gene unclear. V was pared by 7 bases and J by 1 base, with 10 bases between. CDR3 length equals 13 residues. CDR3: CASKGSLNYGYTF. As DNA, the CDR3 is TGTGCCAGCAAGGGCAGCCTTAACTATGGCTACACCTTC.

This clonotype has just one count. This chain joins TRBV27 and TRBJ2-3; a weak D match, TRBD2 (5 bases). V gave up 10 bases and J gave up 2 bases, with 22 bases separating them. Germline V lookup: CDR1 MNHEY, CDR2 SMNVEV (reference sequence). This CDR3 region has 16 residues. The CDR3 bases are TGTGCCAAACGATCGAGGAGGCCATACTCCACAGATACGCAGTATTTT. Its protein is CAKRSRRPYSTDTQYF.

This rearrangement joins TRBV19 to TRBJ1-5, with D unclear. From germline, CDR1 is LNHDA and CDR2 SQIVND (reference sequence). The CDR3 loop spans 17 amino acids. V was clipped by 1 base and J by 1 base, with 14 bases between them. The CDR3 DNA follows: TGTGCCAGTAGTATAGGGGGAACCCACCGGAGCAATCAGCCCCAGCATTTT. Protein: CASSIGGTHRSNQPQHF.

The gene calls are TRBV7-2 and TRBJ2-1, with D perhaps given as TRBD1 or TRBD2 (5 bases each). This CDR3 spans 16 amino acids. The germline V gene encodes CDR1 SGHTA and CDR2 FQGNSA. Trimming cost V 7 bases and J 7 bases, with 23 bases left between them. The CDR3 here is CASNWGGLRRSNEQFF. The DNA of the CDR3 is TGTGCCAGCAACTGGGGCGGACTGCGGAGGTCGAATGAGCAGTTCTTC.

The chain couples TRBV5-1 to TRBJ1-6; D uncertain. The germline V gene encodes CDR1 SGHRS and CDR2 YFSETQ. The CDR3 runs to 14 residues. Trimming removed 0 bases from V and 4 bases from J, with 5 bases in between. CDR3 residues: CASSLDQYNSPLHF. The DNA for the CDR3 is TGCGCCAGCAGCTTGGACCAGTATAATTCACCCCTCCACTTT. The whole variable domain, filled in from reference TRBV5-1 and TRBJ1-6, reads KAGVTQTPRYLIKTRGQQVTLSCSPISGHRSVSWYQQTPGQGLQFLFEYFSETQRNKGNFPGRFSGRQFSNSRSEMNVSTLELGDSALYLCASSLDQYNSPLHFGNGTRLTVT.

This clonotype was picked up a small number of times. The V and J genes are TRBV7-6 and TRBJ1-3; no definite D call. CDR3 length: 13 amino acids. CDR1 is SGHVS and CDR2 is FNYEAQ in the germline V gene. Trimming took off 2 bases at V and 0 bases at J, with 2 bases between the two ends. CDR3 bases: TGTGCCAGCAGCTTAAGCTCTGGAAACACCATATATTTT. Translation: CASSLSSGNTIYF.

The CDR3 DNA reads as TGTGCCAGCAGGCGGGACAGAAACACCGGGGAGCTGTTTTTT. As protein: CASRRDRNTGELFF. The genes are TRBV6-1 and TRBJ2-2; TRBD1 might be the D (7 bases). Germline V gene data show CDR1 as MNHNS and CDR2 as SASEGT. The V and J ends lost 6 bases and 2 bases respectively, with 10 bases between them. The CDR3 has 14 residues.

V usage is TRBV15 and J usage is TRBJ2-4, with D perhaps being TRBD1 or TRBD2 (5 bases each). CDR1 and CDR2 from the germline V gene are LNHNV and YYDKDF (reference sequence). The CDR3 contains 13 residues. V gave up 8 bases and J gave up 6 bases, with 14 bases separating them. The CDR3 coding sequence is TGTGCCACCTCCCGGGACCGGGTAAACATTCAGTACTTC. Its translation: CATSRDRVNIQYF.

The chain employs TRBV5-1 and TRBJ1-5; 10 bases are shared with TRBD1. Germline assignment: CDR1 SGHRS and CDR2 YFSETQ. The CDR3 length is 15 residues. V shed 4 bases and J 6 bases; nucleotides not matched to a gene: 7. CDR3: CASSPGTGDGQPQHF. CDR3 coding DNA: TGCGCCAGCAGCCCCGGGACAGGGGACGGTCAGCCCCAGCATTTT.

This clonotype was observed a handful of times. The chain employs TRBV7-6 and TRBJ2-5; D is perhaps TRBD2 (6 bases). Germline V gives CDR1 SGHVS, CDR2 FNYEAQ. V was pared by 1 base and J by 2 bases, with 8 bases between. The CDR3 is 14 amino acids. DNA of the CDR3: TGTGCCAGCAGCTTAGTGGGGGGACAAGAGACCCAGTACTTC. Protein product: CASSLVGGQETQYF.

The chain couples TRBV6-5 to TRBJ2-1; a weak D match, TRBD1 (6 bases). Trimming removed 6 bases at V and 2 bases at J, with 14 bases between. This CDR3 has 15 amino acids. Looked up from germline, CDR1 is MNHEY and CDR2 is SVGAGI. The CDR3 loop reads CASRATGNPYNEQFF. In DNA, the CDR3 is TGTGCCAGCAGAGCCACAGGGAACCCCTACAATGAGCAGTTCTTC.

This clonotype turned up a few times. The chain uses TRBV7-2 and TRBJ1-2; 8 nucleotides line up with TRBD1. Germline V gives CDR1 SGHTA, CDR2 FQGNSA. The CDR3 has 14 amino acids. Losses at the gene ends were 3 bases for V and 4 bases for J; bases not matched to a gene: 4. CDR3 in amino acids: CASSFPGQAYGYTF. DNA for the CDR3: TGTGCCAGCAGCTTCCCGGGACAGGCCTATGGCTACACCTTC.

This rearrangement joins TRBV6-6 to TRBJ1-2; no clear D. Germline lookup yields CDR1 MNHNY and CDR2 SVGAGI (reference sequence). There are 13 residues in the CDR3. Trimming shortened V by 0 bases and J by 8 bases, and 10 bases separated the two germline ends. The CDR3 protein is CASSYSAVRGYTF. CDR3 in DNA: TGTGCCAGCAGTTACTCAGCGGTCCGGGGCTACACCTTC.

The chain couples TRBV27 to TRBJ2-1; weak D call: TRBD2 (5 bases). Trimming took 7 bases from V and 3 from J, leaving 10 bases between them. Germline V gives CDR1 MNHEY, CDR2 SMNVEV (reference sequence). The CDR3 extends over 13 amino acids. CDR3 sequence: CASTGLLYNEQFF. For the CDR3, the DNA is TGTGCCAGCACCGGACTTCTCTACAATGAGCAGTTCTTC.